This TCR beta chain stems from a study of tumor and adjacent non-tumor tissue in lung cancer. As for the study in general: Patients comprised approximately eleven adenocarcinoma, a couple of squamous cell carcinoma and 1 small cell lung cancer. The patients, 10 men and roughly 5 women, were 31 to 76 with stage I to III disease. General observations from the study: Tumor tissue had significantly higher TCR diversity than normal lung.

Three rounds of nested PCR, following a modified ARM-PCR protocol, produced the TCRbeta library. In TCRdb, the multiplex PCR reads were re-called with MiXCR into one record per CDR3 protein. There are some 80,000 distinct CDR3 sequences in the sample; 76% occur only once, and 40% lies in the top ten. This clonotype is termed large. Its cognate antigen is unknown. Deletions cut 1 base from V and 4 bases from J, with 4 bases between. Germline CDR1 and CDR2: MNHEY and SVGAGI. This CDR3 spans 13 amino acids. The template was RNA from unsorted bulk tissue. More than 3 cm separated this lung sample from the edge of the tumor. Between August and November 2014, newly diagnosed, chemotherapy-naive lung cancer patients underwent thoracic surgery in China.

The sequence was obtained from a man between 70 and 80 years old with non-small cell lung cancer. Sequenced sample: distant non-tumor lung tissue. The rearrangement uses TRBV6-5 and TRBJ2-2, with D hard to call. As DNA, the CDR3 is TGTGCCAGCAGTTACTGGGGCACCGGGGAGCTGTTTTTT. Translated, it gives CASSYWGTGELFF.